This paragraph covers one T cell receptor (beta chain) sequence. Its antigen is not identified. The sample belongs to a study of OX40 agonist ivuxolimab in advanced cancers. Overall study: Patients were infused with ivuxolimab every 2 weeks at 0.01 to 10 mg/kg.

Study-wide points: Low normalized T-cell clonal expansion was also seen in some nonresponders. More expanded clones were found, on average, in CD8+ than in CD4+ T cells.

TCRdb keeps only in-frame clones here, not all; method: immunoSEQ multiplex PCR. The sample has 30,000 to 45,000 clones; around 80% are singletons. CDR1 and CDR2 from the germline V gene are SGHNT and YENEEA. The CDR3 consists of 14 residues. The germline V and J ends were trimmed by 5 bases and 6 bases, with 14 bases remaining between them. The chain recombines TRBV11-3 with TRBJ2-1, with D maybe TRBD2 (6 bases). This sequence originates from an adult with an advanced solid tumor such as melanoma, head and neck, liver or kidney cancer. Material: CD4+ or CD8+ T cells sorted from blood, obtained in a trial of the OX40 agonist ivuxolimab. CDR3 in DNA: TGTGCCAGCAGCCCCGTGACTAGTACCAATGAGCAGTTCTTC. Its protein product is CASSPVTSTNEQFF.